A single sample is the source of the 25 T cell receptor beta chains below, sequenced in a study of cytomegalovirus exposure and HLA in healthy donors. Use of 60 Vbeta and 13 Jbeta primers characterized the PCR. Generated by immunoSEQ multiplex PCR, the TCRdb table keeps only in-frame clones and is missing some. The sample carries about 210,000 clones, over 75% recorded once. The sample consisted of PBMCs. All receptors derive from a male donor in good health and CMV-seronegative.

The chain uses TRBV28 and TRBJ1-2, with D perhaps matching TRBD1 (6 bases). CDR3 length: 13 residues. V was clipped by 5 bases and J by 6 bases, with 13 bases between them. Germline V gene sequence: CDR1 MDHEN, CDR2 SYDVKM. Written as DNA, the CDR3 is TGTGCCAGCAGTCCCGGGACACGCCATGGCTACACCTTC. Translating it yields CASSPGTRHGYTF.

This clone was seen only a few times. This chain links TRBV5-1 with TRBJ1-4; a weak D match, TRBD1 (5 bases). The CDR3 runs to 15 residues. Germline lookup yields CDR1 SGHRS and CDR2 YFSETQ. V was clipped by 3 bases and J by 3 bases, with 12 bases between them. CDR3 nucleotides: TGCGCCAGCAGCTCCGGGGGGGGTGCTAATGAAAAACTGTTTTTT. It yields the protein CASSSGGGANEKLFF.

This clone has only one observation. The CDR3 protein is CASSVDGGSGNSPLHF. The CDR3 DNA reads TGTGCCAGCAGCGTAGATGGGGGGTCGGGGAATTCACCCCTCCACTTT. The chain joins TRBV9 to TRBJ1-6; D perhaps matches TRBD1 (5 bases). The germline gives CDR1 SGDLS, CDR2 YYNGEE. There are 16 residues in the CDR3. V dropped 0 bases and J dropped 7 bases, with 14 bases sitting between them.

J is TRBJ1-2 and V is TRBV7-9, with D possibly being TRBD1 (6 bases). The CDR3 loop spans 14 amino acids. The V and J ends lost 5 bases and 1 base respectively, with 11 bases between them. Per the germline V gene, CDR1 is SEHNR and CDR2 is FQNEAQ (reference sequence). The CDR3 nucleotides are TGTGCCAGCAGCATCGGACAGAATAACTATGGCTACACCTTC. Its protein is CASSIGQNNYGYTF.

V is TRBV27 and J is TRBJ2-2, with 10 positions matching TRBD2. Germline CDR1 is MNHEY and CDR2 is SMNVEV (reference sequence). The CDR3 covers 17 residues. Trimming took 2 bases from V and 5 from J; bases not matched to a gene: 8. CDR3 sequence reads: CASSLVSLAGETGELFF. In nucleotides, the CDR3 is TGTGCCAGCAGTTTAGTATCGCTAGCGGGAGAGACCGGGGAGCTGTTTTTT.

The V gene is TRBV9, the J gene TRBJ1-2; 10 bases fit TRBD1. The CDR3 consists of 17 residues. J was trimmed by 2 bases and V by 3 bases; bases with no gene match: 10. CDR1 and CDR2 from the germline V gene are SGDLS and YYNGEE. The CDR3: CASSGWEGQGTNYGYTF. The CDR3, as DNA: TGTGCCAGCAGCGGTTGGGAGGGACAGGGGACCAACTATGGCTACACCTTC. The variable domain in full, with the rest retrieved from reference TRBV9 and TRBJ1-2, is DSGVTQTPKHLITATGQRVTLRCSPRSGDLSVYWYQQSLDQGLQFLIQYYNGEERAKGNILERFSAQQFPDLHSELNLSSLELGDSALYFCASSGWEGQGTNYGYTFGSGTRLTVV.

This chain uses TRBV7-6 with TRBJ1-5; 9 bases map to TRBD1. The CDR3 is 15 residues long. V lost 1 base, J lost 3 bases, and 1 base stayed unmatched. CDR1 is SGHVS and CDR2 is FNYEAQ in the germline V gene. CDR3 bases: TGTGCCAGCAGCTTAGGGGACAGGGTCAATCAGCCCCAGCATTTT. It codes for CASSLGDRVNQPQHF. Supplemented by reference TRBV7-6 and TRBJ1-5, the full variable domain reads GAGVSQSPRYKVTKRGQDVALRCDPISGHVSLYWYRQALGQGPEFLTYFNYEAQQDKSGLPNDRFSAERPEGSISTLTIQRTEQRDSAMYRCASSLGDRVNQPQHFGDGTRLSIL.

The chain couples TRBV19 to TRBJ2-5; D perhaps matches TRBD1 (5 bases). Germline V gene sequence: CDR1 LNHDA, CDR2 SQIVND (reference sequence). The ends were cut back, 7 bases at V and 4 bases at J, with 16 bases in the middle. CDR3 length equals 14 residues. CDR3 in DNA: TGTGCCAGTACACGAGTAGGACACGGAGAGACCCAGTACTTC. Translation: CASTRVGHGETQYF.

J is TRBJ1-4 and V is TRBV14; 7 bases match TRBD1. Looked up from germline, CDR1 is SGHDN and CDR2 is FVKESK. CDR3 length: 13 residues. V lost 4 bases and J lost 4; bases outside the gene matches: 0. CDR3 in amino acids: CASSRDSNEKLFF. The CDR3 bases are TGTGCCAGCAGCCGGGACAGTAATGAAAAACTGTTTTTT.

This clone was seen more than once but under ten times. This chain connects TRBV30 to TRBJ2-3; 12 bases are shared with TRBD2. V was clipped by 2 bases and J by 4 bases; unmatched bases: 4. Germline CDR1 is GTSNPN and CDR2 is SVGIG (reference sequence). The CDR3 runs 15 residues. The CDR3 spells CAWSTTSGSPDTQYF. As DNA, the CDR3 is TGTGCCTGGAGTACGACTAGCGGGAGCCCAGATACGCAGTATTTT.

The chain uses TRBV28 and TRBJ2-7; D uncertain. CDR1 is MDHEN, CDR2 SYDVKM, per germline. Trimming removed 4 bases from V and 11 bases from J, with 9 bases in between. The CDR3 spans 10 residues. For the CDR3, the DNA is TGTGCCAGCAGTTCAGGTATTAAGTACTTC. This translates into CASSSGIKYF.

V gene TRBV6-1 combines with J gene TRBJ1-1, with D unclear. The CDR3 is 15 amino acids. V lost 8 bases, J lost 0 bases, and 16 bases lay in between. Germline V CDR1 and CDR2: MNHNS, SASEGT. The CDR3 nucleotides read TGTGCCAGCCCCTGGGGAGCGGTCTTGAACACTGAAGCTTTCTTT. Translated, it gives CASPWGAVLNTEAFF.

The chain links TRBV19 to TRBJ1-1, with D uncertain. The CDR3 runs to 15 residues. Germline CDR1 LNHDA, CDR2 SQIVND (reference sequence). V lost 1 base and J 0 bases, leaving 9 bases between the germline ends. In DNA form, the CDR3 reads TGTGCCAGTAGTATAGCGGGAGACCTGAACACTGAAGCTTTCTTT. This translates into CASSIAGDLNTEAFF. The entire variable domain, with the rest obtained from reference TRBV19 and TRBJ1-1, is as follows: DGGITQSPKYLFRKEGQNVTLSCEQNLNHDAMYWYRQDPGQGLRLIYYSQIVNDFQKGDIAEGYSVSREKKESFPLTVTSAQKNPTAFYLCASSIAGDLNTEAFFGQGTRLTVV.

The rearrangement links TRBV5-6 to TRBJ1-6; 10 nucleotides align to TRBD1. This CDR3 is 15 amino acids long. Germline trimming cut 4 bases from V and 9 bases from J; bases unmatched to any gene: 7. CDR1 and CDR2 from the germline V gene are SGHDT and YYEEEE. CDR3 nucleotides: TGTGCCAGCAGCAACAGACAGGGGGCTAGTTCACCCCTCCACTTT. It translates to CASSNRQGASSPLHF.

The rearrangement uses TRBV5-1 and TRBJ2-5, with 7 bases lining up with TRBD2. The CDR3 runs 18 residues. Germline V gives CDR1 SGHRS, CDR2 YFSETQ. V lost 0 bases to trimming and J lost 5 bases; unmatched junction nucleotides: 16. The CDR3 coding sequence is TGCGCCAGCAGCTTGGGCCCCGGGGGAGGGAGCCGGTCGGAGACCCAGTACTTC. Protein: CASSLGPGGGSRSETQYF.

The chain recombines TRBV9 with TRBJ2-5; no firm D call. Germline V gene lookup returns CDR1 SGDLS and CDR2 YYNGEE. The CDR3 is 16 residues long. V was clipped by 4 bases and J by 4 bases, with 20 bases between them. Written as DNA, the CDR3 is TGTGCCAGCAGCCTTACCCCCGCTAGGCACCTAGAGACCCAGTACTTC. Its translation is CASSLTPARHLETQYF.

The V gene is TRBV28, the J gene TRBJ2-7, with TRBD1 identical over 7 bases. V dropped 5 bases and J dropped 4; count of bases not matched to a gene: 5. CDR3 length: 13 amino acids. Germline assignment: CDR1 MDHEN and CDR2 SYDVKM. CDR3 in DNA: TGTGCCAGCAGTGCCCCGACAGGGTACGAGCAGTACTTC. This codes for CASSAPTGYEQYF. The full variable domain, completed using reference TRBV28 and TRBJ2-7, is DVKVTQSSRYLVKRTGEKVFLECVQDMDHENMFWYRQDPGLGLRLIYFSYDVKMKEKGDIPEGYSVSREKKERFSLILESASTNQTSMYLCASSAPTGYEQYFGPGTRLTVT.

The CDR3 loop reads CASSYRDIYEQYF. CDR3 sequence (DNA): TGTGCCAGCAGCTACCGGGACATCTACGAGCAGTACTTC. This chain joins TRBV7-9 and TRBJ2-7; D may be TRBD1 (6 bases). The CDR3 sequence is 13 residues long. Germline-derived CDR1 and CDR2 are SEHNR and FQNEAQ (reference sequence). V was clipped by 4 bases and J by 3 bases, with 10 bases between them.

The V gene is TRBV19, the J gene TRBJ1-2, with a tentative D call TRBD1 (6 bases). With 0 bases removed from V and 6 bases from J, the gap between germline ends came to 14 bases. The germline V gene encodes CDR1 LNHDA and CDR2 SQIVND (reference sequence). The CDR3 is 15 residues long. The CDR3 loop reads CASSIDWTEGHGYTF. The CDR3, as DNA: TGTGCCAGTAGTATAGATTGGACAGAAGGCCATGGCTACACCTTC.

V usage is TRBV10-3 and J usage is TRBJ1-1; D may be TRBD1 (5 bases). The V gene's germline CDR1 is ENHRY and CDR2 SYGVKD. Trimming shortened V by 0 bases and J by 7 bases, and 6 bases separated the two germline ends. This CDR3 region has 12 residues. CDR3 residues: CAISESQVEAFF. CDR3 nucleotides: TGTGCCATCAGTGAGTCACAGGTTGAAGCTTTCTTT.

The chain joins TRBV5-4 to TRBJ1-2, with a possible D match to TRBD1 (6 bases). V lost 3 bases to trimming and J lost 2 bases, with 8 bases between them. The CDR3 covers 13 residues. Germline V lookup: CDR1 SGHNT, CDR2 YYREEE (reference sequence). CDR3 DNA sequence: TGTGCCAGCAGCTCAACAGGGAACTATGGCTACACCTTC. Its protein product is CASSSTGNYGYTF.

This clone has only a few counts. The gene calls are TRBV27 and TRBJ2-2, with 8 bases that match TRBD1. The CDR3 is 14 amino acids. V lost 5 bases and J lost 6; bases outside the gene matches: 5. Germline V gene sequence: CDR1 MNHEY, CDR2 SMNVEV (reference sequence). The CDR3, as DNA: TGTGCCAGCAGTCGGACAGGGCTGGCCGGGGAGCTGTTTTTT. Translation: CASSRTGLAGELFF.

The table lists this clone with a few counts. The gene calls are TRBV30 and TRBJ1-1; D is perhaps TRBD1 (6 bases). Germline lookup yields CDR1 GTSNPN and CDR2 SVGIG (reference sequence). The CDR3 consists of 14 residues. Trimming took 0 bases from V and 6 from J, leaving 14 bases between them. In DNA, the CDR3 is TGTGCCTGGAGTGTACGAGGGGGGGTTGCTGAAGCTTTCTTT. This codes for CAWSVRGGVAEAFF.

CDR3 loop: CASTPLGQTSTDTQYF. The CDR3 DNA follows: TGTGCCAGCACCCCCCTGGGACAGACTAGCACAGATACGCAGTATTTT. The chain carries TRBV27 and TRBJ2-3; TRBD1 agrees at 7 bases. With 7 bases clipped from V and 0 bases from J, the junction kept 10 bases outside the gene matches. This CDR3 contains 16 residues. The germline CDR1 and CDR2 sequences are MNHEY and SMNVEV (reference sequence).

This clone was recorded once. V usage is TRBV9 and J usage is TRBJ2-7, with TRBD2 matching 16 bases. This CDR3 is built from 16 residues. Germline CDR1 reads SGDLS; CDR2 reads YYNGEE. V trimming: 4 bases; J trimming: 3 bases; junction bases outside the gene matches: 4. The CDR3 DNA reads as TGTGCCAGCAGCTGGGGACTAGCGGGAGGGGACTACGAGCAGTACTTC. It translates to CASSWGLAGGDYEQYF.